Shown below are 26 T cell receptor beta chains from a single sample sequenced in a study of blood T cell repertoires in COVID-19. Libraries were prepared by immunoSEQ multiplex PCR; TCRdb keeps only in-frame clonotypes and omits some of them. The sample holds a few hundred thousand clones; less than 90% are singletons and the top ten take about 7%. Sequenced input: PBMCs or T cells enriched from blood (not recorded which). These receptors all come from a woman aged 40 to 55 who had recovered from COVID-19.

V usage is TRBV2 and J usage is TRBJ1-5, with D tentatively TRBD1 (6 bases). With 6 bases removed from V and 9 bases from J, the gap between germline ends came to 18 bases. CDR3 length: 14 residues. CDR1 is SNHLY, CDR2 FYNNEI, per germline. CDR3 region: CASRKDSLEWPQHF. The CDR3 DNA is TGTGCCAGCAGGAAGGACAGTCTGGAGTGGCCCCAGCATTTT.

The chain is built from TRBV11-2 and TRBJ1-4; D perhaps matches TRBD1 (6 bases). The germline CDR1 and CDR2 sequences are SGHAT and FQNNGV. Trimming took off 2 bases at V and 10 bases at J, with 14 bases between the two ends. This CDR3 is built from 14 residues. In nucleotides, the CDR3 is TGTGCCAGCAGCTTAACGAACAGGGAAGGAAAACTGTTTTTT. This translates into CASSLTNREGKLFF.

This chain uses TRBV27 with TRBJ1-6; 8 bases are shared with TRBD1. CDR1 is MNHEY and CDR2 is SMNVEV in the germline V gene (reference sequence). The CDR3 has 13 residues. V gave up 6 bases and J gave up 5 bases; unmatched junction bases: 0. Here the CDR3 DNA reads TGTGCCAGCAGGACAGGGGATAATTCACCCCTCCACTTT. It is translated as CASRTGDNSPLHF.

J is TRBJ2-5 and V is TRBV4-1; TRBD1 might be the D (6 bases). The germline V gene has CDR1 MGHRA and CDR2 YSYEKL. CDR3 length: 14 amino acids. The V end lost 4 bases, the J end lost 4 bases, and 13 bases lay between the germline ends. CDR3 nucleotide sequence: TGCGCCAGCAGCCTCCGGGTAGGGGGAGAGACCCAGTACTTC. It codes for CASSLRVGGETQYF.

This clone was counted only a few times. The chain links TRBV7-2 to TRBJ2-5, with 7 bases that match TRBD2. The CDR3 spans 14 residues. The germline V gene has CDR1 SGHTA and CDR2 FQGNSA. J lost 6 bases, V lost 6 bases, and 10 bases had no gene match. The CDR3 region is CASSFPGGGKTQYF. The CDR3 region has the DNA TGTGCCAGCAGTTTCCCGGGAGGCGGGAAGACCCAGTACTTC.

The V call is TRBV28, the J call TRBJ2-7; 8 bases map to TRBD2. The V gene's germline CDR1 is MDHEN and CDR2 SYDVKM. The CDR3 runs 15 residues. Trimming at V came to 1 base and at J to 1 base, leaving 3 bases not matched to a gene. CDR3 amino acids: CASSLFPGGSYEQYF. As DNA, the CDR3 is TGTGCCAGCAGTTTATTCCCGGGAGGGTCCTACGAGCAGTACTTC.

The table lists this clone with a few counts. This chain uses TRBV2 with TRBJ1-4; weak D call: TRBD1 (6 bases). The CDR3 totals 14 residues. Germline V lookup: CDR1 SNHLY, CDR2 FYNNEI. The ends were cut back, 6 bases at V and 8 bases at J, with 16 bases in the middle. CDR3 loop: CASSTGIEEEKLFF. As DNA, the CDR3 is TGTGCCAGCAGCACAGGGATAGAGGAGGAAAAACTGTTTTTT.

The chain's CDR3 is CASSHSVGVTDTQYF. The CDR3 DNA is TGTGCCAGCAGCCATTCTGTCGGAGTCACAGATACGCAGTATTTT. V and J are TRBV5-6 and TRBJ2-3; D ambiguous. Germline V CDR1 and CDR2: SGHDT, YYEEEE. Trimming pared 4 bases from V and 2 bases from J, leaving 14 bases between. The CDR3 spans 15 residues.

V usage is TRBV2 and J usage is TRBJ2-1; weak D call: TRBD2 (6 bases). V dropped 0 bases and J dropped 6 bases, with 12 bases sitting between them. Germline V gene data show CDR1 as SNHLY and CDR2 as FYNNEI. This CDR3 spans 15 amino acids. CDR3 sequence (DNA): TGTGCCAGCAGTGAAGCGGGGGGACCCCTCAATGAGCAGTTCTTC. This encodes CASSEAGGPLNEQFF.

The rearrangement uses TRBV3-1 (or the pseudogene TRBV3-2) and TRBJ2-7; 8 bases map to TRBD2. With 1 base clipped from V and 2 bases from J, the junction kept 1 base outside the gene matches. CDR3 length: 14 amino acids. CDR1 and CDR2 from the germline V gene are LGHDT and YNNKEL (reference sequence). CDR3 DNA sequence: TGTGCCAGCAGCCAAGCGGGAGGGACCTACGAGCAGTACTTC. This encodes CASSQAGGTYEQYF.

The chain combines TRBV9 with TRBJ2-4; TRBD2 matches 8 bases. V dropped 4 bases and J dropped 0; count of bases not matched to a gene: 6. The CDR3 has 16 amino acids. CDR1 and CDR2 (germline): SGDLS, YYNGEE. The CDR3 reads CASSPGGGLAKNIQYF. CDR3 bases: TGTGCCAGCAGCCCCGGCGGGGGGCTAGCCAAAAACATTCAGTACTTC.

CDR3 sequence reads: CASILDGGGTEAFF. DNA of the CDR3: TGTGCCAGCATTCTAGACGGCGGGGGCACTGAAGCTTTCTTT. The chain carries TRBV11-3 and TRBJ1-1, with TRBD1 as a possible D gene (5 bases). V was cut by 7 bases and J by 4 bases, with 16 bases left in between. The CDR3 spans 14 residues. CDR1 is SGHNT, CDR2 YENEEA, per germline.

The V gene is TRBV5-6, the J gene TRBJ2-6; tentatively, D is TRBD1 (8 bases). From germline, CDR1 is SGHDT and CDR2 YYEEEE. This CDR3 has 17 amino acids. Trimming took 4 bases from V and 4 from J, leaving 18 bases between them. CDR3 DNA: TGTGCCAGCAGCCGAGGACAGGGAGCGGGAGGGGCCAACGTCCTGACTTTC. This encodes CASSRGQGAGGANVLTF.

The chain employs TRBV24-1 and TRBJ2-7, with D maybe TRBD1 (6 bases). Germline V gene lookup returns CDR1 KGHDR and CDR2 SFDVKD. The CDR3 covers 17 residues. The germline V and J ends were trimmed by 8 bases and 3 bases, with 25 bases remaining between them. The CDR3, as DNA: TGTGCCACCACCCTCGTGCTGGGTGGCAGGGGTTACTACGAGCAGTACTTC. It specifies CATTLVLGGRGYYEQYF.

The chain carries TRBV27 and TRBJ1-3; D might be TRBD1 (5 bases). Germline V lookup: CDR1 MNHEY, CDR2 SMNVEV (reference sequence). This CDR3 is built from 14 residues. The V gene lost 9 bases and the J gene lost 0 bases, with 12 bases spanning the gap. The CDR3 sequence: CASSDSFSGNTIYF. For the CDR3, the DNA is TGTGCCAGTTCAGACAGCTTCTCTGGAAACACCATATATTTT.

The chain employs TRBV6-1 and TRBJ2-7; D might be TRBD2 (5 bases). The CDR3 has 14 residues. The V end was cut by 0 bases, the J end by 2 bases, with 8 bases between. Germline CDR1 MNHNS, CDR2 SASEGT. CDR3 nucleotides: TGTGCCAGCAGTGAAGCGGAGACTACCTACGAGCAGTACTTC. This codes for CASSEAETTYEQYF.

The chain joins TRBV7-6 to TRBJ1-3; maybe TRBD1 (5 bases). CDR3 length equals 17 residues. Deletions cut 2 bases from V and 2 bases from J, with 16 bases between. The germline CDR1 and CDR2 sequences are SGHVS and FNYEAQ. The CDR3 loop is CASSLISVRGTGNTIYF. The DNA for the CDR3 is TGTGCCAGCAGCTTAATATCGGTTAGGGGAACTGGAAACACCATATATTTT.

The V gene is TRBV6-5, the J gene TRBJ1-2, with D tentatively TRBD1 (5 bases). The CDR3 is made up of 12 amino acids. Germline assignment: CDR1 MNHEY and CDR2 SVGAGI. V gave up 0 bases and J gave up 6 bases, with 5 bases separating them. The CDR3 region is CASSYSGDGYTF. CDR3 sequence (DNA): TGTGCCAGCAGTTACTCAGGGGATGGCTACACCTTC.

The chain carries TRBV5-5 and TRBJ2-2, with no clear D. Germline-derived CDR1 and CDR2 are SGHKS and YYEKEE (reference sequence). This CDR3 is 14 amino acids long. V was pared by 0 bases and J by 3 bases, with 6 bases between. The CDR3 DNA reads TGTGCCAGCAGCTTGGTTGCGTACACCGGGGAGCTGTTTTTT. It yields the protein CASSLVAYTGELFF.

Comments on this clone: The identical CDR3 is also encoded by other nucleotide sequences in the sample. This chain connects TRBV20-1 to TRBJ2-7; D not resolved. Germline CDR1 reads DFQATT; CDR2 reads SNEGSKA (reference sequence). Trimming stripped 0 bases from V and 3 bases from J, with 3 bases between. This CDR3 has 11 amino acids. This chain's CDR3 is CSARDSYEQYF. The CDR3 DNA reads TGCAGTGCTAGAGACAGCTACGAGCAGTACTTC.

V is TRBV9 and J is TRBJ2-3; the match to TRBD2 covers 7 bases. CDR3 length: 15 residues. Germline CDR1 reads SGDLS; CDR2 reads YYNGEE. J was trimmed by 4 bases and V by 4 bases; bases with no gene match: 9. CDR3 DNA: TGTGCCAGCAGCAAGAGGGAGGGGAGAGCAGATACGCAGTATTTT. Translating it yields CASSKREGRADTQYF.

This chain uses TRBV2 with TRBJ2-5; TRBD2 is a possible D gene (6 bases). The CDR3 extends over 15 amino acids. Germline CDR1 reads SNHLY; CDR2 reads FYNNEI. Trimming left V 4 bases short and J 4 bases short, with 16 bases between. DNA of the CDR3: TGTGCCAGCAGTGTAGAGCGGGCCGGGGGAGAGACCCAGTACTTC. Amino acids: CASSVERAGGETQYF.

The chain combines TRBV7-9 with TRBJ1-6; no firm D call. The CDR3 totals 14 residues. V lost 5 bases and J 6 bases, leaving 11 bases between the germline ends. Germline CDR1 and CDR2: SEHNR and FQNEAQ (reference sequence). The CDR3 DNA sequence: TGTGCCAGCAGCCATGATACCGGTAATTCACCCCTCCACTTT. This encodes CASSHDTGNSPLHF.

J is TRBJ2-7 and V is TRBV6-2 or TRBV6-3; the match to TRBD1 covers 7 bases. The J segment lost 6 bases and the V segment lost 2 bases, leaving 1 base of the junction unmatched. CDR1 is MNHEY, CDR2 SVGEGT, per germline. The CDR3 loop spans 12 amino acids. CDR3 DNA sequence: TGTGCCAGCAGTTACGACAGGGCCGAGCAGTACGTC. It specifies CASSYDRAEQYV.

The chain is built from TRBV30 and TRBJ1-2, with D maybe TRBD1 (5 bases). With 5 bases removed from V and 0 bases from J, the gap between germline ends came to 10 bases. The CDR3 is made up of 13 amino acids. Germline CDR1 GTSNPN, CDR2 SVGIG (reference sequence). DNA for the CDR3: TGTGCCTGGCACGAACAGGCTAACTATGGCTACACCTTC. Encoded protein: CAWHEQANYGYTF.

The gene calls are TRBV13 and TRBJ2-1, with 13 bases lining up with TRBD2. The ends lost 4 bases at V and 8 bases at J; junction bases unmatched: 8. This CDR3 contains 16 residues. Germline values: CDR1 PRHDT, CDR2 FYEKMQ (reference sequence). CDR3 residues: CASSCPGTSGAHEQFF. The CDR3 DNA is TGTGCCAGCAGCTGCCCCGGGACTAGCGGGGCCCATGAGCAGTTCTTC.